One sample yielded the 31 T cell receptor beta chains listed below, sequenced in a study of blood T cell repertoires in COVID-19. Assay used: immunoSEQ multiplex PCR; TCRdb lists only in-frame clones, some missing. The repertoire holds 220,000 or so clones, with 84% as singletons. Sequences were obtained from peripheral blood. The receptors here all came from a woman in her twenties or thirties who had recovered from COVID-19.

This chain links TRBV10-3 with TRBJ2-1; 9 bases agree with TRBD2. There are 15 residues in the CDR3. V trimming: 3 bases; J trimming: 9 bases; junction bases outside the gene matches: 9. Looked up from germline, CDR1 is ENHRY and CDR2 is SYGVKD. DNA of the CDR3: TGTGCCATCAGTGAATGGCGGGAGGGCCGGATTGAGCAGTTCTTC. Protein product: CAISEWREGRIEQFF.

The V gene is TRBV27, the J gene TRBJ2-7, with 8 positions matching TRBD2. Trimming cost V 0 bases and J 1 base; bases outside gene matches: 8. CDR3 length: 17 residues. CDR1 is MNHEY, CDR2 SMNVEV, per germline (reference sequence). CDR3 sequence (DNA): TGTGCCAGCAGTTTATCAGATGTAGCGGGATATTCCTACGAGCAGTACTTC. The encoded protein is CASSLSDVAGYSYEQYF.

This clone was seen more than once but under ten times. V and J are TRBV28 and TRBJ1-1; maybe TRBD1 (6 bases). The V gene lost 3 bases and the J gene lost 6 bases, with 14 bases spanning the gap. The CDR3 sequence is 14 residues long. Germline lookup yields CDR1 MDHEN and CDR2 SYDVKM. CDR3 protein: CASSLIQGLPEAFF. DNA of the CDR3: TGTGCCAGCAGTTTGATACAGGGTTTACCTGAAGCTTTCTTT.

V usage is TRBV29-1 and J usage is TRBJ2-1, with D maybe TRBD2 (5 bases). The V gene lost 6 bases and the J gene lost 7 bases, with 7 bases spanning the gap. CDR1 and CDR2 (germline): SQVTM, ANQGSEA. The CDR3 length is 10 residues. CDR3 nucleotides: TGCAGCGTCCGGAGGAATGAGCAGTTCTTC. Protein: CSVRRNEQFF.

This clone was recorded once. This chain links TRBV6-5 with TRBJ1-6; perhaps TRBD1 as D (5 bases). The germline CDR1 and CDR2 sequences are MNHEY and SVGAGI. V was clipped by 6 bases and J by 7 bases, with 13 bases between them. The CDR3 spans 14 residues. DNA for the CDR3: TGTGCCAGCAGGAGGGAGGGGTGGAATTCACCCCTCCACTTT. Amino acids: CASRREGWNSPLHF.

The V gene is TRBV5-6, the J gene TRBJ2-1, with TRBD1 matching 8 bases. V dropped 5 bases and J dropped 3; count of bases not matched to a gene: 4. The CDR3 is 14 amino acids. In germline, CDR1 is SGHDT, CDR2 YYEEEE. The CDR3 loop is CASSSGQGYNEQFF. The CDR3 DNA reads TGTGCCAGCAGTTCTGGACAGGGCTACAATGAGCAGTTCTTC.

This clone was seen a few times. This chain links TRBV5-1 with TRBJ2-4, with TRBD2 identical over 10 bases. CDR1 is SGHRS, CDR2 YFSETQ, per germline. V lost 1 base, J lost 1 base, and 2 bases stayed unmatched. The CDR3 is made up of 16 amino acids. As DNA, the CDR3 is TGCGCCAGCAGCTTGAGCGGGAGGGTGGCCAAAAACATTCAGTACTTC. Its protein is CASSLSGRVAKNIQYF.

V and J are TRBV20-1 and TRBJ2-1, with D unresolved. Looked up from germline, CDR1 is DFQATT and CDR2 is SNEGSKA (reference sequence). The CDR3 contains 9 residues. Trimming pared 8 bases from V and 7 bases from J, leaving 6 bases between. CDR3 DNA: TGCAGTTCTGCGAATGAGCAGTTCTTC. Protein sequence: CSSANEQFF.

The CDR3 DNA reads TGTGCCAGCAGCCCCAGGAAGGAGACCCAGTACTTC. Its translation: CASSPRKETQYF. The chain links TRBV6-5 to TRBJ2-5; D remains unclear. V lost 6 bases and J lost 5, with 10 bases in between. This CDR3 has 12 residues. Per the germline V gene, CDR1 is MNHEY and CDR2 is SVGAGI.

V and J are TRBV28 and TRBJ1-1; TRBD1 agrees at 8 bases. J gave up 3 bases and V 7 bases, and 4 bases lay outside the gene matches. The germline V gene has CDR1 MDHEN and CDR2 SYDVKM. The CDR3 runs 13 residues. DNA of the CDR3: TGTGCCAGCAAGACAGGGGTGCACACTGAAGCTTTCTTT. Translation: CASKTGVHTEAFF.

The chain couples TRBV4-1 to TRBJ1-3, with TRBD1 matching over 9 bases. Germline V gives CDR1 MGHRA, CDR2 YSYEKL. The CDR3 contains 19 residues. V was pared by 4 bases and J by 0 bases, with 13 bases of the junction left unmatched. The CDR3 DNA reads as TGCGCCAGCAGCCCCCGCCCCGGACAGGGGCTCATCTCTGGAAACACCATATATTTT. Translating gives CASSPRPGQGLISGNTIYF.

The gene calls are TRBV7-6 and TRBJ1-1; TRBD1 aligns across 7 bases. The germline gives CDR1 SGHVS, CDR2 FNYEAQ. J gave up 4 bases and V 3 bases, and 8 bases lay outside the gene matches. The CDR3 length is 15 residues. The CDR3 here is CASSFRQGRFTEAFF. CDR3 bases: TGTGCCAGCAGCTTTAGACAGGGTCGGTTCACTGAAGCTTTCTTT.

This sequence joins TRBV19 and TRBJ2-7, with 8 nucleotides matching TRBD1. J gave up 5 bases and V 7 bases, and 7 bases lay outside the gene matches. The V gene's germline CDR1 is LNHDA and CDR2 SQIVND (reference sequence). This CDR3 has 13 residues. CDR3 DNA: TGTGCCAGTAATGCTGACAGGGGCAACGAGCAGTACTTC. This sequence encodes CASNADRGNEQYF.

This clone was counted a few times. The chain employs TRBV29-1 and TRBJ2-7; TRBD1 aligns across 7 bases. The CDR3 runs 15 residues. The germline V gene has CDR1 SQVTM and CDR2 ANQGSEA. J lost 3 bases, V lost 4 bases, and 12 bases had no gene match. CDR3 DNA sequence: TGCAGCGTTGTACCCGATAAGGGGGCCCTCTACGAGCAGTACTTC. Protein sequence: CSVVPDKGALYEQYF.

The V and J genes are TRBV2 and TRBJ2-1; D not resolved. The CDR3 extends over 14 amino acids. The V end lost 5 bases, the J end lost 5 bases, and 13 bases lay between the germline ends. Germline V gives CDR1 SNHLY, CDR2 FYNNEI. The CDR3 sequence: CASSTDLPHNEQFF. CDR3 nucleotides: TGTGCCAGCAGTACAGACCTCCCCCACAATGAGCAGTTCTTC.

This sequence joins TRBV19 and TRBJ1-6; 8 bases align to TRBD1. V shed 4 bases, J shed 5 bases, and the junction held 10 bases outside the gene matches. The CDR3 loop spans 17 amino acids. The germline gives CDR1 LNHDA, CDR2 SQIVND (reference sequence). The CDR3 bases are TGTGCCAGTAGTAGAACCGGGACAGGAGCCAATAATTCACCCCTCCACTTT. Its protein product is CASSRTGTGANNSPLHF.

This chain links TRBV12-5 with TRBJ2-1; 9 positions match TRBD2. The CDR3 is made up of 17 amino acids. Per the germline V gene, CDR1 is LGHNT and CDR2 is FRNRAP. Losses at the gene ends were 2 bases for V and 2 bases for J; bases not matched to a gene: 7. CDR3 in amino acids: CASGLRLAGTPYNEQFF. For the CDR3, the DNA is TGTGCTAGTGGTTTGAGGCTAGCGGGAACTCCCTACAATGAGCAGTTCTTC.

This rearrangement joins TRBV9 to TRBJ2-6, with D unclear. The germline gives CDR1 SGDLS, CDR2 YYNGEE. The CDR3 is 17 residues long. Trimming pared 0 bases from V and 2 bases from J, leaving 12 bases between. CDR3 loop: CASSVAWQSPGANVLTF. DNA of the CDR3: TGTGCCAGCAGCGTAGCTTGGCAGTCCCCTGGGGCCAACGTCCTGACTTTC.

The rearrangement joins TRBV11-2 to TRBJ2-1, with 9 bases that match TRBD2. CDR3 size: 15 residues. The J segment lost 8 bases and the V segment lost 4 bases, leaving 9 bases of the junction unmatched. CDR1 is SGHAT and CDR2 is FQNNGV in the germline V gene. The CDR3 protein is CASSSGLASIYEQFF. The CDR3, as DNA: TGTGCCAGCAGCTCCGGACTAGCGAGTATCTATGAGCAGTTCTTC.

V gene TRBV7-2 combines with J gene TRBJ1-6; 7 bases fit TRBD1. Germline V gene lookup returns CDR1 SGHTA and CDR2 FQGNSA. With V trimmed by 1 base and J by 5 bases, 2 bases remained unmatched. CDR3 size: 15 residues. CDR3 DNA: TGTGCCAGCAGCTTAGTAGGGACAGATAATTCACCCCTCCACTTT. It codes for CASSLVGTDNSPLHF.

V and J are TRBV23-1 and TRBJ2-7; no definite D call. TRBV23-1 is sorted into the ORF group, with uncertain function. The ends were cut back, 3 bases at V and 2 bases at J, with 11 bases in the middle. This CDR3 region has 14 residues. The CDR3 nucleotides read TGCGCCAGCAGTCATGGTTGGAGAACCTACGAGCAGTACTTC. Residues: CASSHGWRTYEQYF.

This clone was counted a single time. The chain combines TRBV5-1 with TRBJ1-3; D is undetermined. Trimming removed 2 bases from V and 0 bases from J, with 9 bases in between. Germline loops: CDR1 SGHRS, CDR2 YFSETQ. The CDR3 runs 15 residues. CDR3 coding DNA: TGCGCCAGCAGCTTAATGGGCCTCTCTGGAAACACCATATATTTT. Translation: CASSLMGLSGNTIYF.

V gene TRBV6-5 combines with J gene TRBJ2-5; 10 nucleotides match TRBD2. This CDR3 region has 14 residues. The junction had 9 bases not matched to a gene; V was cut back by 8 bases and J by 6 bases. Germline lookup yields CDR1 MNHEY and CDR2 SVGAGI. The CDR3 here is CASEEREGRQTQYF. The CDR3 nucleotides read TGTGCCAGCGAAGAGCGGGAGGGCCGACAGACCCAGTACTTC.

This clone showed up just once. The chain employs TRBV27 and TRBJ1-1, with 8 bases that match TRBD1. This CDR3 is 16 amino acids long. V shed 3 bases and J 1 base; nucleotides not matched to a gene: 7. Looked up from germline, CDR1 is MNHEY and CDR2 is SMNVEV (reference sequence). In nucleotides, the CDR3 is TGTGCCAGCAGTTTGTCTTGGACAGGGTGGAACACTGAAGCTTTCTTT. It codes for CASSLSWTGWNTEAFF.

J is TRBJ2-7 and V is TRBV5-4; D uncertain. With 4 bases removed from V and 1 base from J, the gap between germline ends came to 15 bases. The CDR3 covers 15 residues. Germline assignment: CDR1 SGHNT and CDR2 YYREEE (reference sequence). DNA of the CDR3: TGTGCCAGCAGCCCTGTAACTGGAGTTTCCTACGAGCAGTACTTC. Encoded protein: CASSPVTGVSYEQYF.

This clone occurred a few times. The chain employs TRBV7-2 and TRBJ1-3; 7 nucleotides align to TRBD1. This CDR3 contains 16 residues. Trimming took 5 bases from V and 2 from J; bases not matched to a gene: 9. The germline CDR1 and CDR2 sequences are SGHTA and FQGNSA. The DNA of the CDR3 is TGTGCCAGCAGCCCACAACTACAGGGGACTGGAAACACCATATATTTT. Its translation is CASSPQLQGTGNTIYF.

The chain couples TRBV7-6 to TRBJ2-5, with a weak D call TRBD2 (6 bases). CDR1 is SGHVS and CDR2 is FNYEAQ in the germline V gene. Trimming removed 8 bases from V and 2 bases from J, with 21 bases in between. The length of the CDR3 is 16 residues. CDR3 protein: CASGGLPRRAQETQYF. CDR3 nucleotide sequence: TGTGCCAGCGGGGGACTGCCCCGTAGAGCTCAAGAGACCCAGTACTTC.

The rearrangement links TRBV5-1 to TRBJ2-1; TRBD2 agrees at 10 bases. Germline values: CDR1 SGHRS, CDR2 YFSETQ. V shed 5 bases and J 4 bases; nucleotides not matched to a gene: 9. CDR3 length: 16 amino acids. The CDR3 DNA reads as TGCGCCAGCAGTGAAACCCTAGCGGGAGATTACAATGAGCAGTTCTTC. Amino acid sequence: CASSETLAGDYNEQFF.

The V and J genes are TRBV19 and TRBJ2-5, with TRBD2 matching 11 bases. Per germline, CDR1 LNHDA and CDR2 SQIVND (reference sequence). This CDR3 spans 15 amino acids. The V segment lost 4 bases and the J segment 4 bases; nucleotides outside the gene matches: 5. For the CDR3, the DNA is TGTGCCAGTAGTAGTAGCGGGAGGGCCAGAGAGACCCAGTACTTC. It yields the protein CASSSSGRARETQYF.

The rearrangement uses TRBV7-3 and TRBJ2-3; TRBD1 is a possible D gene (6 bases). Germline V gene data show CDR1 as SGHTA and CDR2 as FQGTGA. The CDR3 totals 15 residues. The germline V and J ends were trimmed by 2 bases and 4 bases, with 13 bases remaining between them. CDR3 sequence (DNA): TGTGCCAGCAGCTTAGATATCGAGGGGGCAGATACGCAGTATTTT. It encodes CASSLDIEGADTQYF.

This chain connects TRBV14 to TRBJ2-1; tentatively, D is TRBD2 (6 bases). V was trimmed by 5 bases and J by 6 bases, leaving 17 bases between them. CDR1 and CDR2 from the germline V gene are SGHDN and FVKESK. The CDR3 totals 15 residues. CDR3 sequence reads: CASSKGGNPLNEQFF. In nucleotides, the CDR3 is TGTGCCAGCAGCAAGGGCGGGAACCCTCTCAATGAGCAGTTCTTC.